Detailed here is one T cell receptor beta chain. This clone was found a few times. Which antigen it targets is not known. Base-call qualities are not available, and no considerably larger clone is one nucleotide away. This record belongs to a study of cytomegalovirus exposure and HLA in healthy donors (dated by TCRdb to 2016 to 2017). Describing the broader study: According to an earlier analysis of around 600 of the donors, about 179 million T cells yielded roughly 100 million unique TCR beta sequences and approximately 300 Gb of sequence data. To decide whether each TCR beta V gene segment behaved as functional or pseudogenic, an earlier analysis of approximately 620 of the donors relied on high-throughput TCR beta sequencing. On average, around 240,000 unique TCR beta nucleotide sequences were sequenced per donor among 398 genotyped donors of the cohort, with roughly a sixth of those sequences being non-productive. Donor age, sex, ethnicity and CMV serostatus were compiled alongside the repertoire data. To predict cytomegalovirus infection status, the study combined high-throughput TCR immunosequencing, statistical association of individual TCRs with disease status, and machine learning. A separate validation cohort of 100 to 150 different subjects was used in addition to the roughly 620-subject first cohort. HLA typing covered class I and class II loci at four-digit resolution. Because of strong linkage in the cohort, roughly five DR-DQ haplotypes were treated as single units for association and clustering. Among the roughly 410 genotyped donors, around 81% belonged to the genetic ancestry cluster associated with self-reported Caucasian donors. In the later analysis, no new phenotypic data were used to find candidate immune exposures; instead, reliance was placed on TCR beta sequences and their occurrence across donors. Approximately 310 gigabases of sequencing data and 70 million to 85 million unique TCR sequences were included in an early release covering about 620 HLA-typed donors. The study aimed to test whether cataloging public T cell receptors could reveal signatures of past pathogen exposure. A later analysis re-analyzed previously published TCR beta repertoires from hundreds of donors and added high-resolution HLA genotyping to study TCR occurrence patterns. In a later genetic analysis, genome-wide SNP genotypes for about three fifths of the 666 donors were used, and that subset was treated as a discovery cohort. Typing coverage differed by locus: A, B, C, DRB1 and DQB1 were typed in roughly 629-630 donors, DQA1 in 522, DPA1 in 600 to 610, and DPB1 in roughly 450. The T cell repertoires of several hundred subjects were profiled by immunosequencing and related to cytomegalovirus serostatus. Every discovery cohort repertoire had been produced on one sequencing platform.

At the junction V is shortened by 5 bases and J by 4 bases, with 12 bases in between. CDR1 and CDR2, per the germline V gene (reference sequence), are LNHDA and SQIVND. Counted from cysteine to phenylalanine, this CDR3 has 14 amino acids. Left in the record is the CDR3 DNA by itself, 42 bases read in frame from the first base. Receptors were amplified or captured by the immunoSEQ multiplex PCR assay. For the multiplex PCR, a mixture combining 60 forward primers for TCR Vbeta segments and 13 reverse primers for TCR Jbeta segments was used. Amplification of the CDR3 region of rearranged TCR beta genes was performed with a multiplex PCR assay on genomic DNA. The amplified TCR beta libraries were sequenced on the Illumina HiSeq System as 87-base-pair reads. The source study handled its data this way. A later analysis tallied 75 million to 85 million unique TCR beta chains across the 550 to 850 repertoires, and around 12 million of those chains were shared by two or more donors. Raw reads were error-corrected and collapsed into unique sequences with a nearest-neighbor algorithm that merged closely related sequences to remove PCR and sequencing errors. V, D and J gene segments were assigned by aligning CDR3 sequences to IMGT reference sequences. For a sequence to be retained, a match of at least six nucleotides to both a V gene segment and a J gene segment was required. Rearrangements were classified as productive when the CDR3 lacked stop codons and remained in frame with V and J, and all other rearrangements were classified as non-productive. CDR3 was defined by IMGT convention, running from the second conserved V-encoded cysteine to the conserved J-encoded phenylalanine. The earlier analysis of about 640 of the donors excluded any sequence lacking an unambiguous match to a single V gene segment. In an earlier analysis of a few hundred of the donors, a V segment was called functional when productive rearrangements were above 56.7%, and segregating when the standard deviation between donors exceeded 5%. To diagnose cytomegalovirus status from the catalog of TCR beta chain sequences, a statistical classification framework was built. In a later analysis, TCR nucleotide sequences were compared against IMGT/GENE-DB human TR gene sequences so that V and J genes could be assigned. The TCRdist pipeline was used in a later analysis to assign CDR3 sequences and most-parsimonious VDJ recombination scenarios. In a later analysis, each TCR beta chain was defined by its CDR3 amino acid sequence together with its V-gene family, and reads without a unique V-gene family were excluded. To address suspected cross-contamination and a sequencing artifact, a later analysis removed 550 to 750 highly shared, low-generation-probability nucleotide sequences. In a later analysis, a clonal expansion index was calculated for each public chain from normalized within-repertoire ranks of inferred template counts. Generation probabilities in a later analysis came from a VDJ recombination model fitted to out-of-frame rearrangements, and those results were checked against IGoR. Hypergeometric tests were used in a later analysis to score TCR-TCR, TCR-HLA and TCR-CMV co-occurrence, with a repertoire-size bias correction applied to the TCR pairs. A later analysis estimated false discovery rates by permuting HLA or CMV assignments 20 times. In a later analysis, co-occurring TCRs were grouped with DBSCAN, and TCRdist sequence similarity was added when clustering was performed within HLA-allele-positive subsets. Repertoires with fewer than 30,000 or more than 120,000 public chains, plus five repertoires with anomalous nucleotide sharing, were excluded from co-occurrence clustering. The source is immuneACCESS, and TCRdb retained only in-frame sequences with V and J called. Part of the clones is not carried over; for the studies checked, unresolved V genes explain less than half of this, and the remainder is unexplained. The V and J calls and the clone size are those of that table, but D and trimming were determined from the DNA. In this sample the table shows more than 85,000 clones, roughly 13% of which occur a single time. Clones ranked in the top ten supply 16% of the sample.

The cohort was made up of around 720 healthy bone marrow donors. Cohort members were all nominally healthy when sampled, although unrecorded immune exposures were likely present. The donor tested CMV seropositive and was one of the 289 seropositive cohort members. A peripheral blood sample was collected from each donor, and TCR beta sequencing was performed on peripheral blood mononuclear cells. Genomic DNA was extracted from the blood cell samples with the Qiagen DNeasy Blood Extraction Kit. What the study reported, not specific to this receptor: In vitro tests confirmed that a few of the cytomegalovirus-associated TCR beta chains recognize cytomegalovirus antigens. Specific HLA alleles were associated with 15,000 to 20,000 TCR beta sequences at a false discovery rate of 0.05 in a later analysis. According to a later analysis, most CMV-associated TCR beta chains appeared to be HLA-restricted, and the HLA associations seemed to be driven largely by CMV exposure. Broadly in line with IMGT annotations, most TCR beta V segments showed up in productive rearrangements about 87% or about 30% of the time in an earlier analysis of under 700 of the donors. The authors suggested that the approach could potentially be generalized to other disease states and immunological phenotypes. The 87-base-pair reads could not distinguish some IMGT-functional V segments, including TRBV6-2 and TRBV6-3, so those segments were excluded. While some public TCRs were present in many individuals, most TCR sequences turned up only very rarely across donors. The presence/absence analyses assumed that sequencing depth was roughly uniform across donors, and that assumption may not be true. Several of the top co-occurrence clusters appeared to be linked to parvovirus B19, influenza, CMV and Epstein-Barr virus, according to a later analysis. Assigning TCR associations to individual alleles was difficult when HLA alleles, especially DR and DQ, strongly co-occurred. Only TCR beta chains were sequenced in this cohort, and the absence of alpha or paired-chain data limited detectable features. A further reported finding was that TCR beta sequences accurately predicted the HLA-A and HLA-B alleles for most subjects in the first cohort. Immune exposure information for the cohort was limited to CMV serostatus. A cluster of highly shared sequence variants was judged likely to be a technical artifact of the sequencing pipeline. Compared with the approximately 700-donor mean, donors in an Asian-associated ancestry cluster had fewer N-insertions in productive TCRs, according to a later genetic analysis. In a later analysis, TCR association rates were found to vary across HLA loci, with the most associated TCRs seen for DRB1 alleles and the fewest for HLA-C alleles. The classifier was reported to diagnose cytomegalovirus status with high specificity and sensitivity in both the original and validation cohorts. An association between a missense DCLRE1C variant and V-gene and J-gene trimming of TCR beta chains was found in a later genetic analysis and replicated in an independent cohort. Because counts were too low, more than 15 rarely observed V segments, including chromosome 9 orphons, were excluded from the earlier analysis of 587 of the donors. Because HLA typing was missing for some donors at each locus, association tests included only the typed subset. Correlated functional status among segregating V segments might reflect linkage disequilibrium, but an unknown experimental factor could not be ruled out. A later analysis found that HLA-associated TCR beta chains were more clonally expanded and had lower generation probabilities than equally common non-associated chains. A total of about 150 TCR beta chains were listed by the study as associated with cytomegalovirus.

The chain uses TRBV19 and TRBJ1-5, with TRBD1 tentatively as D gene (5 bases match). This TCR was sampled from a man aged 40-55 years in good health and CMV-seropositive. Input material: PBMCs. The CDR3 loop reads CASSAPTENQPQHF. The sequence in DNA is TGTGCCAGTAGTGCCCCGACAGAGAATCAGCCCCAGCATTTT.